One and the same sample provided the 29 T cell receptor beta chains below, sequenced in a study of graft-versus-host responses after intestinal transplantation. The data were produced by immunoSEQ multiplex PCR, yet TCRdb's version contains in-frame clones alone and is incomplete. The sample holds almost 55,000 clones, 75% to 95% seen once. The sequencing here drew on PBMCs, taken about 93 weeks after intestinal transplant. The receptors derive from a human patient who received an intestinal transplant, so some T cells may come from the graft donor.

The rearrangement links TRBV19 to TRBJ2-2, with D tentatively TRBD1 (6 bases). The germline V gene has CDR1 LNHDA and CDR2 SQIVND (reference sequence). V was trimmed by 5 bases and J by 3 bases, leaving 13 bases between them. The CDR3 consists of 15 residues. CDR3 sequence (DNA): TGTGCCAGTAGTTTGAACAGGGTTGACACCGGGGAGCTGTTTTTT. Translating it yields CASSLNRVDTGELFF.

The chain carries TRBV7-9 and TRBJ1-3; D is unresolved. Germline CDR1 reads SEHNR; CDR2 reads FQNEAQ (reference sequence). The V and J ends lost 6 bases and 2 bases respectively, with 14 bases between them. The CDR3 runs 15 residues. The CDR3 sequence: CASRQDGLTGNTIYF. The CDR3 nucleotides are TGTGCCAGCAGGCAGGATGGTTTAACTGGAAACACCATATATTTT.

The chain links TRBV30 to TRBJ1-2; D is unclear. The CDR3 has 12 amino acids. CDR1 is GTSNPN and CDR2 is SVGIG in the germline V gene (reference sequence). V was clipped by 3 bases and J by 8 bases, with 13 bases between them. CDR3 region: CAWREGVGGYTF. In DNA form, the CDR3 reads TGTGCCTGGAGAGAAGGAGTAGGAGGCTACACCTTC.

CDR3 protein: CASSPSSSGNTIYF. For the CDR3, the DNA is TGTGCCAGCAGCCCAAGTTCCTCTGGAAACACCATATATTTT. The chain joins TRBV5-4 to TRBJ1-3, with unresolved D. CDR1 SGHNT and CDR2 YYREEE come from the germline V gene (reference sequence). The CDR3 has 14 amino acids. V was clipped by 4 bases and J by 0 bases, with 8 bases between them.

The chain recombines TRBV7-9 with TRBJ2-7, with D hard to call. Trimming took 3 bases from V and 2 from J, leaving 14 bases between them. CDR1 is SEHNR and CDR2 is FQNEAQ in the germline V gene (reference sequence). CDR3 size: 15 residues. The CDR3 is CASSFTYGPPYEQYF. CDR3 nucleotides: TGTGCCAGCAGCTTTACCTACGGACCCCCCTACGAGCAGTACTTC.

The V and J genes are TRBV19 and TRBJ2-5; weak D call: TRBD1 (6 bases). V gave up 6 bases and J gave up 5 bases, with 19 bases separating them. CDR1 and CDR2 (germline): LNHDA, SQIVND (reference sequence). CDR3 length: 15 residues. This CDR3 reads CASSNLNRVRETQYF. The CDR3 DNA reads TGTGCCAGTAGCAACCTGAACAGGGTCCGGGAGACCCAGTACTTC.

The CDR3 is CASSEDSLNTEAFF. In DNA, the CDR3 is TGCGCCAGCAGTGAGGACAGTTTGAACACTGAAGCTTTCTTT. This sequence joins TRBV10-1 and TRBJ1-1, with D maybe TRBD1 (5 bases). CDR1 and CDR2 from the germline V gene are WNHNN and SYGVQD (reference sequence). This CDR3 comprises 14 residues. Trimming took 2 bases from V and 0 from J, leaving 7 bases between them.

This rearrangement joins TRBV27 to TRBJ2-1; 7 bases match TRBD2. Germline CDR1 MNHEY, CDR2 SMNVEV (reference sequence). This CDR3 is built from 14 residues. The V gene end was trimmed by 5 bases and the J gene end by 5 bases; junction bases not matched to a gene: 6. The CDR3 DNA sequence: TGTGCCAGCAGTCCCGGGACTACAAACAATGAGCAGTTCTTC. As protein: CASSPGTTNNEQFF.

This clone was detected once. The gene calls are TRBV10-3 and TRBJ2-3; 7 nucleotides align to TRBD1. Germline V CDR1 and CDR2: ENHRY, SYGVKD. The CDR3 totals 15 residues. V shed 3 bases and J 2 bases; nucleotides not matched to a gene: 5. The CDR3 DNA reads TGTGCCATCAGTGACCATGACAGGGCCACAGATACGCAGTATTTT. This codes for CAISDHDRATDTQYF.

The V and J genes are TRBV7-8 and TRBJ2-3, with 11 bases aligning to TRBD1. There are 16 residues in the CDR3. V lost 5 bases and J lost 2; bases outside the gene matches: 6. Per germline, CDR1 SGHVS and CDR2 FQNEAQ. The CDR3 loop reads CASSLGTGGSTDTQYF. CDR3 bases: TGTGCCAGCAGCCTAGGGACAGGGGGATCCACAGATACGCAGTATTTT.

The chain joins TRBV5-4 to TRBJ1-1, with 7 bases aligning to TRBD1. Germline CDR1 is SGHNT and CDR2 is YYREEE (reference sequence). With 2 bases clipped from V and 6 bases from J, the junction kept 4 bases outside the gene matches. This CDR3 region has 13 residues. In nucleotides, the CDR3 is TGTGCCAGCAGCTTTGACAGGGTTCCTGAAGCTTTCTTT. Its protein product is CASSFDRVPEAFF.

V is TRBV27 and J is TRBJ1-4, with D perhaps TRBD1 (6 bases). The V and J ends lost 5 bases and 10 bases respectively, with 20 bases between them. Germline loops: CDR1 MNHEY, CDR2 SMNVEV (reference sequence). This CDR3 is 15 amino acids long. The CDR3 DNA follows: TGTGCCAGCAGTACAGGGTATCCCACCACGGGAAAACTGTTTTTT. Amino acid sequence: CASSTGYPTTGKLFF.

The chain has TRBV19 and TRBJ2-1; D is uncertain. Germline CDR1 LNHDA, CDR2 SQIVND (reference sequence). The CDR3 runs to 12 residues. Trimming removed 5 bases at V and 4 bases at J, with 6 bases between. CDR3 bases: TGTGCCAGTAGTCCCAATTACAATGAGCAGTTCTTC. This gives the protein CASSPNYNEQFF.

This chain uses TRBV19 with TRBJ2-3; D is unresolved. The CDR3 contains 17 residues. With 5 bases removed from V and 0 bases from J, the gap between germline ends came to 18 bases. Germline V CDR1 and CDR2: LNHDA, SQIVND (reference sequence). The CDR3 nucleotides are TGTGCCAGTAGTGACCCTATTTCTCTTTCTAGCACAGATACGCAGTATTTT. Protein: CASSDPISLSSTDTQYF. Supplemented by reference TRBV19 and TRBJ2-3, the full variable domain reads DGGITQSPKYLFRKEGQNVTLSCEQNLNHDAMYWYRQDPGQGLRLIYYSQIVNDFQKGDIAEGYSVSREKKESFPLTVTSAQKNPTAFYLCASSDPISLSSTDTQYFGPGTRLTVL.

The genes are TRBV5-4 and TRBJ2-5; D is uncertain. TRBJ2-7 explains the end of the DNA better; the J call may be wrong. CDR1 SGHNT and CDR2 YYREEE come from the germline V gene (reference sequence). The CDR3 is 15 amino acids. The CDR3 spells CASSFHVSRGNEQYF. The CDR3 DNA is TGTGCCAGCAGCTTCCACGTTTCCCGAGGCAACGAGCAGTACTTC.

The CDR3 DNA is TGTGCCAGCAGCTTAGCTCCCCTGGACAGGGACTATGGCTACACCTTC. Translation gives CASSLAPLDRDYGYTF. This chain joins TRBV7-2 and TRBJ1-2; TRBD1 aligns across 8 bases. The CDR3 is 16 amino acids. J gave up 3 bases and V 0 bases, and 6 bases lay outside the gene matches. Per the germline V gene, CDR1 is SGHTA and CDR2 is FQGNSA.

CDR3 protein: CASSDGQGRGTEAFF. The CDR3 DNA is TGTGCCAGCAGTGATGGACAGGGACGGGGGACTGAAGCTTTCTTT. The gene calls are TRBV25-1 and TRBJ1-1; 8 bases match TRBD1. V was clipped by 3 bases and J by 5 bases; unmatched bases: 8. CDR1 is MGHDK and CDR2 is SYGVNS in the germline V gene. CDR3 length: 15 residues.

The CDR3 is CAINGAGGNEQFF. The CDR3 bases are TGTGCCATCAATGGGGCGGGTGGCAATGAGCAGTTCTTC. The rearrangement uses TRBV10-3 and TRBJ2-1; D is tentatively TRBD1 or TRBD2 (5 bases each). Trimming removed 7 bases at V and 6 bases at J, with 13 bases between. The CDR3 loop spans 13 amino acids. CDR1 ENHRY and CDR2 SYGVKD come from the germline V gene.

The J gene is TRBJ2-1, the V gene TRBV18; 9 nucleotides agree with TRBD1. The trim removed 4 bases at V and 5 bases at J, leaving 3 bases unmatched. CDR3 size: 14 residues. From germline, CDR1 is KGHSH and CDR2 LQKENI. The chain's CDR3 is CASSLGQGDNEQFF. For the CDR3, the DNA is TGTGCCAGCTCACTGGGACAGGGCGACAATGAGCAGTTCTTC.

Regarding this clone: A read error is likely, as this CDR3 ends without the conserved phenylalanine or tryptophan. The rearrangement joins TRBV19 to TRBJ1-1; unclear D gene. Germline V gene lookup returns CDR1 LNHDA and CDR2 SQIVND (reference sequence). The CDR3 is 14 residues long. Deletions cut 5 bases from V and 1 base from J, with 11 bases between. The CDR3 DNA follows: TGTGCCAGTAGTTTTCAGGCTCGGAACACTGAAGCTTTCCTT. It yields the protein CASSFQARNTEAFL.

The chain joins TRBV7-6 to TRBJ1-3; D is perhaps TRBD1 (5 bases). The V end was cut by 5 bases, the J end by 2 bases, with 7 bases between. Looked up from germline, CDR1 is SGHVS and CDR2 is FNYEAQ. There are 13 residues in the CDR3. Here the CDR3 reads CASSATAGNTIYF. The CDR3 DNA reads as TGTGCCAGCAGCGCGACAGCTGGAAACACCATATATTTT.

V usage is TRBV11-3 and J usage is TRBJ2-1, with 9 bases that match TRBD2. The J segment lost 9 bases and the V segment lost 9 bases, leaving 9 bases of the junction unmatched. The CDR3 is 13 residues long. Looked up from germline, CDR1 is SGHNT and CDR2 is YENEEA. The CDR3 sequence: CASRGLAGPEQFF. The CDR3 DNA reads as TGTGCCAGTCGGGGGCTAGCGGGACCTGAGCAGTTCTTC.

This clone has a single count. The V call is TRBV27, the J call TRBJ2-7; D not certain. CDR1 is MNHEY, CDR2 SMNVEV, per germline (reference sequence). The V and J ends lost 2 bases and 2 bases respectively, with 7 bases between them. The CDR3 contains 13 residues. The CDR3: CASSLESTYEQYF. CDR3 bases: TGTGCCAGCAGTTTAGAGTCGACCTACGAGCAGTACTTC.

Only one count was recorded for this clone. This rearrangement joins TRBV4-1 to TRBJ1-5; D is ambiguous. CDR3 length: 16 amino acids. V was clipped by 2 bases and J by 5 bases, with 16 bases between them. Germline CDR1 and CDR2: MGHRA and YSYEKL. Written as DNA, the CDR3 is TGCGCCAGCAGCCAAAACCCGCTGGGTGGTCATCAGCCCCAGCATTTT. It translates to CASSQNPLGGHQPQHF.

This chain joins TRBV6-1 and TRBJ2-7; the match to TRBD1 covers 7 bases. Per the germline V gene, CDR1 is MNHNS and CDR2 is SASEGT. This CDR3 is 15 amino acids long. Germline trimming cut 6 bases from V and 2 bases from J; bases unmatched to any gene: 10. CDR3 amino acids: CASSPTDRPPYEQYF. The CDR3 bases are TGTGCCAGCAGCCCAACGGACAGGCCCCCCTACGAGCAGTACTTC.

The CDR3 protein is CASSFVDRANSPLHF. For the CDR3, the DNA is TGTGCCAGCAGTTTTGTCGACAGGGCCAATTCACCCCTCCACTTT. The chain couples TRBV27 to TRBJ1-6; 7 positions match TRBD1. This CDR3 has 15 residues. Germline V gene data show CDR1 as MNHEY and CDR2 as SMNVEV (reference sequence). Trimming cost V 3 bases and J 7 bases; bases outside gene matches: 6.

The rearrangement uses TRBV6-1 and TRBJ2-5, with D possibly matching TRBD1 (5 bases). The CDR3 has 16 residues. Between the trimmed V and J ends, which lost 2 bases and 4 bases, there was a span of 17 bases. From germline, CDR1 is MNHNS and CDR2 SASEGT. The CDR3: CASSEIGHWLAETQYF. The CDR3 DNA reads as TGTGCCAGCAGTGAAATCGGACATTGGTTGGCAGAGACCCAGTACTTC.

The CDR3 sequence is CASSYGASRTEKLFF. CDR3 nucleotides: TGTGCCAGCAGTTACGGGGCCAGTCGGACTGAAAAACTGTTTTTT. The chain combines TRBV6-6 with TRBJ1-4, with D perhaps TRBD1 (5 bases). The CDR3 is 15 amino acids. Per the germline V gene, CDR1 is MNHNY and CDR2 is SVGAGI (reference sequence). V lost 2 bases, J lost 7 bases, and 14 bases lay in between.

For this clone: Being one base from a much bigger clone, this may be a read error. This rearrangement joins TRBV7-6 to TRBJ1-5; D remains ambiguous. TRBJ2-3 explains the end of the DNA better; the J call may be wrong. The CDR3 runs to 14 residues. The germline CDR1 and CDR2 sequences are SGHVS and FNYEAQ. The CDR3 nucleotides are TGTGCCAGCAGCTTAGGCGAAAACAATCAGCCCCAGTATTTT. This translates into CASSLGENNQPQYF.